This T cell receptor (beta chain) was recorded in a study of blood T cells in healthy people across ages. Study-level points and caveats: Long-lived donors exceeded aged donors in naive CD4+ cells and diversity. Any conclusive comparison of naive versus antigen-experienced cells was prevented by using unsorted PBMCs.

The table lists this clonotype with many counts. The antigen is undetermined. A second PCR of about 7 to 12 cycles used a sample-barcoded 5' primer and a J-beta primer mix. TCRdb redid the calling of the 5' RACE reads with MiXCR, one entry per CDR3 protein. The sample includes some 900,000 distinct CDR3 sequences, roughly 26% of them seen just once. V lost 2 bases, J lost 2 bases, and 7 bases stayed unmatched. The CDR3 has 16 amino acids. CDR1 and CDR2 from the germline V gene are MGHDK and SYGVNS. The chain employs TRBV25-1 and TRBJ2-5; 8 bases are a match to TRBD2. The sample consisted of blood. This receptor was identified in a woman aged 80 or older in good health. This CDR3 is CASSEGLLADQETQYF. CDR3 DNA sequence: TGTGCCAGCAGTGAAGGTCTACTAGCGGATCAAGAGACCCAGTACTTC.